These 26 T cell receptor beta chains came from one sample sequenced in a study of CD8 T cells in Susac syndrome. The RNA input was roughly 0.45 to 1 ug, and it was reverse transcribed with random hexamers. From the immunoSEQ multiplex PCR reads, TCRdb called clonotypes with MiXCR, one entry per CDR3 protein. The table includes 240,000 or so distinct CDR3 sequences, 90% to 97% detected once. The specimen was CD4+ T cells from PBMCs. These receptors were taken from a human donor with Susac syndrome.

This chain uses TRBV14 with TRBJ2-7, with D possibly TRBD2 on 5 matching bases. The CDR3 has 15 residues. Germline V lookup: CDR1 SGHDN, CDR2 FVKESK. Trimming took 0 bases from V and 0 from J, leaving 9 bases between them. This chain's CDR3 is CASSQDSGSSYEQYF. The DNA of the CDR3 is TGTGCCAGCAGCCAAGATTCGGGGAGCTCCTACGAGCAGTACTTC.

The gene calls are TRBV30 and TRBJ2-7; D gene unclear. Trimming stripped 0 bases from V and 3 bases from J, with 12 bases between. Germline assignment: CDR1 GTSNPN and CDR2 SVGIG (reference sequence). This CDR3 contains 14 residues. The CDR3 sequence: CAWSVPAGYYEQYF. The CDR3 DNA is TGTGCCTGGAGTGTACCGGCAGGTTACTACGAGCAGTACTTC.

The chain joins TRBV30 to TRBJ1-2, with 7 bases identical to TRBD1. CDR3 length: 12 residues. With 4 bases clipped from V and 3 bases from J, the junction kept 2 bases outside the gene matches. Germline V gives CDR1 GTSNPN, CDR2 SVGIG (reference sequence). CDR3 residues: CAWIGTDYGYTF. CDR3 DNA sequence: TGTGCCTGGATCGGGACAGACTATGGCTACACCTTC. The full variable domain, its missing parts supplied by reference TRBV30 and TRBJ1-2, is SQTIHQWPATLVQPVGSPLSLECTVEGTSNPNLYWYRQAAGRGLQLLFYSVGIGQISSEVPQNLSASRPQDRQFILSSKKLLLSDSGFYLCAWIGTDYGYTFGSGTRLTVV.

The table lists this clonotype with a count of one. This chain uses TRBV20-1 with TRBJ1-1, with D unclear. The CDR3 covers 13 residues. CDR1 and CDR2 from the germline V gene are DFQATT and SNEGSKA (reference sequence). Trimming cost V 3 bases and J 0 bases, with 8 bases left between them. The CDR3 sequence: CSARGSMNTEAFF. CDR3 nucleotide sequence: TGCAGTGCTAGGGGTAGCATGAACACTGAAGCTTTCTTT.

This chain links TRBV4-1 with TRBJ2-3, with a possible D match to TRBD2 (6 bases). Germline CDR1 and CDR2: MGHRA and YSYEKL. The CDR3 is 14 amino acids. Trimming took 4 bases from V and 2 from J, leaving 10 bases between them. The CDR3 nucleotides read TGCGCCAGCAGCCGGACGGGACTCACAGATACGCAGTATTTT. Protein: CASSRTGLTDTQYF.

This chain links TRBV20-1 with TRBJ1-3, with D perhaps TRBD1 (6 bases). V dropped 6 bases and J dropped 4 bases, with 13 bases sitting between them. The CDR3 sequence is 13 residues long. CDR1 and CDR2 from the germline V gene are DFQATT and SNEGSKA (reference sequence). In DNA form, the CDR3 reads TGCAGTGCAGAACAGGGCTCGGGAAACACCATATATTTT. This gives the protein CSAEQGSGNTIYF.

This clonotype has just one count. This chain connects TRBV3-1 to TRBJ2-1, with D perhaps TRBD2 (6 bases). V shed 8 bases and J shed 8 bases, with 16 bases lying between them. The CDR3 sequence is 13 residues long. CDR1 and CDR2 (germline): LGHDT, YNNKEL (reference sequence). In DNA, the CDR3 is TGTGCCAGCGGCGGGGAGATAGTGCATGAGCAGTTCTTC. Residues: CASGGEIVHEQFF.

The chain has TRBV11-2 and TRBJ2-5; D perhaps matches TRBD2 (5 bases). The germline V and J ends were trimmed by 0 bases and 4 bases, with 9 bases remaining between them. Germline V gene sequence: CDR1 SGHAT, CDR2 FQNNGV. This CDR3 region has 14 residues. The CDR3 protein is CASSLERAIETQYF. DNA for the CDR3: TGTGCCAGCAGCTTAGAGCGGGCAATAGAGACCCAGTACTTC.

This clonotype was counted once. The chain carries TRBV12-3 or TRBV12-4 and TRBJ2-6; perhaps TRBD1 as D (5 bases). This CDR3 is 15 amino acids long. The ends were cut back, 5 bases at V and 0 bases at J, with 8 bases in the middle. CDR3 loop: CASSRQLSGANVLTF. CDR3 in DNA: TGTGCCAGCAGTCGACAGCTCTCTGGGGCCAACGTCCTGACTTTC.

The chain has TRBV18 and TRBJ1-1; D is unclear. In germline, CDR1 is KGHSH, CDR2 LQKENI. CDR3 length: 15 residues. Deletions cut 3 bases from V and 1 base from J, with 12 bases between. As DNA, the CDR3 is TGTGCCAGCTCACCCCAGAGGGATCCGAACACTGAAGCTTTCTTT. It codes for CASSPQRDPNTEAFF.

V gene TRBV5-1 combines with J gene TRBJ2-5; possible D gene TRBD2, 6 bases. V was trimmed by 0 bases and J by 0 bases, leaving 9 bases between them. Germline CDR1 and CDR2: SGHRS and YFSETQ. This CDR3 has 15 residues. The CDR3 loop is CASSLAGGNQETQYF. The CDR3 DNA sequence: TGCGCCAGCAGCTTGGCCGGCGGGAACCAAGAGACCCAGTACTTC.

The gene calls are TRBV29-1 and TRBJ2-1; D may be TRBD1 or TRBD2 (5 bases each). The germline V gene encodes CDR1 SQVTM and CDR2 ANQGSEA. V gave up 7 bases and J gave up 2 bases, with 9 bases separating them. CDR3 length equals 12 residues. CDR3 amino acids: CSARDPYNEQFF. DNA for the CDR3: TGCAGCGCCCGGGACCCCTACAATGAGCAGTTCTTC.

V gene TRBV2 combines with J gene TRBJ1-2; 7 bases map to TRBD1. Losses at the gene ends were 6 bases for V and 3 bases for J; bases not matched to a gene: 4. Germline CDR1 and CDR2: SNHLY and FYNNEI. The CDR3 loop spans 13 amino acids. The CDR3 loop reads CASRGDSYYGYTF. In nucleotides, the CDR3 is TGTGCCAGCAGAGGGGACAGTTACTATGGCTACACCTTC. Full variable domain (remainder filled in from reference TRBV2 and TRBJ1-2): EPEVTQTPSHQVTQMGQEVILRCVPISNHLYFYWYRQILGQKVEFLVSFYNNEISEKSEIFDDQFSVERPDGSNFTLKIRSTKLEDSAMYFCASRGDSYYGYTFGSGTRLTVV.

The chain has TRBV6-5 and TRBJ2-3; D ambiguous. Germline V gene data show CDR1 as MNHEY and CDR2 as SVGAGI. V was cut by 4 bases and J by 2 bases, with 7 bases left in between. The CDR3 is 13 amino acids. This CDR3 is CASSSLITDTQYF. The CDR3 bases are TGTGCCAGCAGTTCACTGATCACAGATACGCAGTATTTT.

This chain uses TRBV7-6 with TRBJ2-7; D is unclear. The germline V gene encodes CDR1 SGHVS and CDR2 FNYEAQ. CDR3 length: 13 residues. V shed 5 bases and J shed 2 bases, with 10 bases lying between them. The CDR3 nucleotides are TGTGCCAGCAGCCGTACAGAGACCTACGAGCAGTACTTC. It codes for CASSRTETYEQYF.

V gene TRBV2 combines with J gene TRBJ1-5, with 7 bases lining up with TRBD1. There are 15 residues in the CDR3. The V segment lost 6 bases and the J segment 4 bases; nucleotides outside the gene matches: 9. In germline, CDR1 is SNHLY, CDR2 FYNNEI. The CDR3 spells CASRDRALANQPQHF. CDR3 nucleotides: TGTGCCAGCAGAGACAGGGCCTTGGCTAATCAGCCCCAGCATTTT.

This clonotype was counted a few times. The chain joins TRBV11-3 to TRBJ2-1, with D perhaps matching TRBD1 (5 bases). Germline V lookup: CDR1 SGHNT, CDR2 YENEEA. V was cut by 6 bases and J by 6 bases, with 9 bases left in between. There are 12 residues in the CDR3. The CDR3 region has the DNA TGTGCCAGCAGTTTTCAGGGCAATGAGCAGTTCTTC. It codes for CASSFQGNEQFF. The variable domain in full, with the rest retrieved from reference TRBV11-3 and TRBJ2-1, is EAGVVQSPRYKIIEKKQPVAFWCNPISGHNTLYWYLQNLGQGPELLIRYENEEAVDDSQLPKDRFSAERLKGVDSTLKIQPAELGDSAVYLCASSFQGNEQFFGPGTRLTVL.

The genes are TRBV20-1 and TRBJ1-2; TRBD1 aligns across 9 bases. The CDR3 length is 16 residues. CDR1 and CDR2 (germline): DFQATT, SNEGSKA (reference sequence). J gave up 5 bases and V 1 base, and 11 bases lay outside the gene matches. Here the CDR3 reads CSARARTGAFGYGYTF. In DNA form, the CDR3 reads TGCAGTGCTAGAGCCAGGACAGGGGCTTTCGGGTATGGCTACACCTTC.

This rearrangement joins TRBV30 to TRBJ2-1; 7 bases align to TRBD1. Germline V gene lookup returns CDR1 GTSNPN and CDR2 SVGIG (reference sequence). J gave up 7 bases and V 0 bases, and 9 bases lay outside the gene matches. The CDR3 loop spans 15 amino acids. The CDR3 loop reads CAWSVFRGYRNEQFF. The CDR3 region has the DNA TGTGCCTGGAGTGTATTCAGGGGGTACCGGAATGAGCAGTTCTTC.

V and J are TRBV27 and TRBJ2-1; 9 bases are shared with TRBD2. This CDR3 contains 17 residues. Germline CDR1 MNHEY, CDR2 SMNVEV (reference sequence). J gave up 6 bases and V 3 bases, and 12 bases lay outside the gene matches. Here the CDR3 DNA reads TGTGCCAGCAGTTTGCACTCCATAGCGGGAGCAACCAATGAGCAGTTCTTC. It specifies CASSLHSIAGATNEQFF.

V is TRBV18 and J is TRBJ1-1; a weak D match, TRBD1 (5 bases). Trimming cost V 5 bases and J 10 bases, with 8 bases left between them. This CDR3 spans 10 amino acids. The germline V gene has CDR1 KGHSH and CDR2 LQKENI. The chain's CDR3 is CASSAGTAFF. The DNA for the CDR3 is TGTGCCAGCTCAGCCGGGACAGCTTTCTTT.

The CDR3 nucleotides are TGCAGCGTCGGAAGTATACAAGCGGATCCCAGCACAGATACGCAGTATTTT. Protein: CSVGSIQADPSTDTQYF. The V and J genes are TRBV29-1 and TRBJ2-3; D possibly corresponds to TRBD2 (5 bases). Germline V lookup: CDR1 SQVTM, CDR2 ANQGSEA. The V and J ends lost 6 bases and 0 bases respectively, with 22 bases between them. The CDR3 runs 17 residues.

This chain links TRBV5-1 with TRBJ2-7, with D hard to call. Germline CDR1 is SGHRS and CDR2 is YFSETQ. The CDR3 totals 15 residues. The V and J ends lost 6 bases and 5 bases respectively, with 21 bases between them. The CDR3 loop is CASTPILERPHEQYF. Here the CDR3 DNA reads TGCGCCAGCACCCCAATCTTGGAGCGTCCGCACGAGCAGTACTTC.

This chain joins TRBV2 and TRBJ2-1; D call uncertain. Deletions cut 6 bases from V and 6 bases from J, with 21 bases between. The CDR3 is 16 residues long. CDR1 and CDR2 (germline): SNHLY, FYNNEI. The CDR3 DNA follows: TGTGCCAGCAGCGACCTAGGGTGGACGGCCAGCAATGAGCAGTTCTTC. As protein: CASSDLGWTASNEQFF.

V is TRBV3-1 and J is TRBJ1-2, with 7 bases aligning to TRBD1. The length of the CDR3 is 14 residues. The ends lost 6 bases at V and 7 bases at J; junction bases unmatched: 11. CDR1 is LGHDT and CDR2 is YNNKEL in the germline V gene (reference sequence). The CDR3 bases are TGTGCCAGCAGATACAGGGGAGACGGGGGTGGCTACACCTTC. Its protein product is CASRYRGDGGGYTF.

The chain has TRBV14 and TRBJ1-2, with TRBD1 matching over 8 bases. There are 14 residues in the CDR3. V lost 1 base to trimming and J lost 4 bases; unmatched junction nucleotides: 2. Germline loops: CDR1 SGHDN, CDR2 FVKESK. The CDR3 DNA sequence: TGTGCCAGCAGCCAAGGGACAGGGCCCTATGGCTACACCTTC. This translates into CASSQGTGPYGYTF.